This T cell receptor (beta chain) was captured by sequencing in a study of CD8+CD57+ T cells in acquired aplastic anemia. All sequencing subjects had displayed CD8+CD57+ cell expansion on flow cytometry. Germline V gene data show CDR1 as LNHDA and CDR2 as SQIVND (reference sequence). The CDR3 runs 13 residues. The J segment lost 3 bases and the V segment lost 4 bases, leaving 2 bases of the junction unmatched. Genomic DNA served as template for TCR beta VDJ and CDR3 profiling. TCRdb recomputed calls from the reads with MiXCR, one row per CDR3 protein. The sample gives approximately 150,000 distinct CDR3 sequences, 40% to 55% of which show up once; 3.2% is in the top ten. At least ten counts were recorded for this clonotype.

The chain has TRBV19 and TRBJ2-7; 8 bases map to TRBD1. Source material: sorted CD4+, CD8+, or CD8+CD57+ T cells (not recorded which) from PBMCs. The source is a human donor with aplastic anemia. Here the CDR3 DNA reads TGTGCCAGTAGTACTGGACAGGGCTACGAGCAGTACGTC. Amino acid sequence: CASSTGQGYEQYV.